The 3 T cell receptor beta chains presented below share a single source sample, sequenced in a study of Tregs in tolerant kidney transplant recipients. Sequencing was performed with immunoSEQ multiplex PCR; in TCRdb, only in-frame clones are kept and a portion is missing. Of approximately 99,000 clones in the sample, around 91% were seen once. Sequences were derived from CD4+ T cells from blood, sampled before the transplant. Every receptor here comes from a human donor who received a combined kidney and bone marrow transplant.

J is TRBJ1-4 and V is TRBV2; D ambiguous. CDR1 and CDR2 from the germline V gene are SNHLY and FYNNEI. V dropped 6 bases and J dropped 0 bases, with 8 bases sitting between them. This CDR3 spans 14 amino acids. The CDR3 reads CASSTRTTNEKLFF. Written as DNA, the CDR3 is TGTGCCAGCAGCACTCGAACAACTAATGAAAAACTGTTTTTT.

The chain is built from TRBV14 and TRBJ2-5; 7 bases fit TRBD2. Losses at the gene ends were 3 bases for V and 0 bases for J; bases not matched to a gene: 10. Germline values: CDR1 SGHDN, CDR2 FVKESK. The CDR3 totals 17 residues. The CDR3: CASSHFRDYEYQETQYF. Here the CDR3 DNA reads TGTGCCAGCAGCCACTTCCGGGACTACGAGTACCAAGAGACCCAGTACTTC.

This rearrangement joins TRBV5-1 to TRBJ2-1; D call uncertain. Germline assignment: CDR1 SGHRS and CDR2 YFSETQ. The CDR3 extends over 13 amino acids. The ends were cut back, 0 bases at V and 9 bases at J, with 10 bases in the middle. CDR3 nucleotides: TGCGCCAGCAGCTTGGGTCTAGAGCTTGAGCAGTTCTTC. This sequence encodes CASSLGLELEQFF.